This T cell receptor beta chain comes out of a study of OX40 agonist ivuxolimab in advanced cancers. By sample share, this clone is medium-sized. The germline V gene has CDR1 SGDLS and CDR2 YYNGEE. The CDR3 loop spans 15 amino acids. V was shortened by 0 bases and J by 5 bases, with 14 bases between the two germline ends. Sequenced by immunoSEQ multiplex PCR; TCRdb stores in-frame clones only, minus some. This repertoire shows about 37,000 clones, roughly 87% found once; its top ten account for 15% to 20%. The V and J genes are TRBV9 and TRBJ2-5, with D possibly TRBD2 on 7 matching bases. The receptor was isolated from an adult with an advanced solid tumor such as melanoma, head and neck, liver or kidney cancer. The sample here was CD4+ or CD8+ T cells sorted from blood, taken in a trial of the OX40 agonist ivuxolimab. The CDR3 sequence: CASSVEGGGAETQYF. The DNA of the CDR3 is TGTGCCAGCAGCGTAGAAGGGGGGGGCGCGGAGACCCAGTACTTC. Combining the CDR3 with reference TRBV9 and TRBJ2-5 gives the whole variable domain DSGVTQTPKHLITATGQRVTLRCSPRSGDLSVYWYQQSLDQGLQFLIQYYNGEERAKGNILERFSAQQFPDLHSELNLSSLELGDSALYFCASSVEGGGAETQYFGPGTRLLVL.